The 22 T cell receptor beta chains below come from one sample, sequenced in a study of Ad26.COV2.S vaccination and SARS-CoV-2 variants. Clones were read by immunoSEQ multiplex PCR, and TCRdb kept only the in-frame ones, dropping some. Of about 330,000 clones listed, almost 90% are singletons. As for treatment: roughly 19 received Ad26.COV2.S at low or high dose, single or two shots; several received placebo; per-sample allocation not given. The investigators took samples on day 63 after the first vaccine or placebo injection. The sequencing used peripheral blood, collected in a trial of Ad26.COV2.S vaccine versus placebo. These TCRs come from a person between 18 and 65 years old who received the Ad26.COV2.S COVID-19 vaccine or a placebo.

The genes are TRBV13 and TRBJ1-5; D gene ambiguous. The germline V gene has CDR1 PRHDT and CDR2 FYEKMQ (reference sequence). The CDR3 loop spans 12 amino acids. Trimming took 3 bases from V and 9 from J, leaving 9 bases between them. The CDR3 region is CASSFSKGPQHF. Here the CDR3 DNA reads TGTGCCAGCAGCTTCTCGAAGGGGCCCCAGCATTTT.

The chain couples TRBV7-9 to TRBJ1-5; D gene ambiguous. The CDR3 has 13 residues. Germline V gene lookup returns CDR1 SEHNR and CDR2 FQNEAQ (reference sequence). V was pared by 1 base and J by 9 bases, with 10 bases between. The CDR3 here is CASSLGGKGPQHF. CDR3 in DNA: TGTGCCAGCAGCTTAGGGGGAAAGGGGCCCCAGCATTTT.

The chain uses TRBV6-5 and TRBJ1-4, with TRBD1 matching over 7 bases. Losses at the gene ends were 5 bases for V and 7 bases for J; bases not matched to a gene: 10. CDR1 MNHEY and CDR2 SVGAGI come from the germline V gene. CDR3 size: 15 residues. As DNA, the CDR3 is TGTGCCAGCAGTAGCGAGGGGGCTTGGGGTGAAAAACTGTTTTTT. This codes for CASSSEGAWGEKLFF.

The genes are TRBV19 and TRBJ2-3; tentative D call: TRBD2 (6 bases). Trimming removed 4 bases from V and 3 bases from J, with 20 bases in between. CDR3 length: 17 amino acids. Germline-derived CDR1 and CDR2 are LNHDA and SQIVND (reference sequence). CDR3 residues: CASSTNPRGGPTDTQYF. CDR3 nucleotide sequence: TGTGCCAGTAGTACTAATCCGCGGGGAGGACCGACAGATACGCAGTATTTT.

The chain is built from TRBV19 and TRBJ1-1; the D gene is possibly TRBD1 (6 bases). The germline CDR1 and CDR2 sequences are LNHDA and SQIVND (reference sequence). V lost 7 bases to trimming and J lost 3 bases, with 24 bases between them. The CDR3 runs to 17 residues. The CDR3: CASTDRGYLVRDTEAFF. DNA of the CDR3: TGTGCCAGTACCGATAGGGGGTACCTAGTAAGGGACACTGAAGCTTTCTTT.

The chain recombines TRBV5-1 with TRBJ1-5; TRBD1 might be the D (6 bases). The ends were cut back, 0 bases at V and 2 bases at J, with 6 bases in the middle. CDR1 and CDR2 (germline): SGHRS, YFSETQ. CDR3 length: 14 residues. The CDR3 bases are TGCGCCAGCAGCTTGGCAGGGGGCAATCAGCCCCAGCATTTT. Amino acids: CASSLAGGNQPQHF.

This clone appeared a few times. The chain has TRBV6-1 and TRBJ1-3, with D unresolved. CDR1 is MNHNS, CDR2 SASEGT, per germline. V was cut by 3 bases and J by 2 bases, with 5 bases left in between. CDR3 length: 13 residues. The CDR3 coding sequence is TGTGCCAGCAGTGATAGGGCTGGAAACACCATATATTTT. The encoded protein is CASSDRAGNTIYF.

The chain employs TRBV4-3 and TRBJ1-1; D not resolved. V gave up 0 bases and J gave up 0 bases, with 11 bases separating them. This CDR3 region has 16 residues. CDR1 is LGHNA and CDR2 is YSLEER in the germline V gene. CDR3 region: CASSQDLAAMNTEAFF. The DNA for the CDR3 is TGCGCCAGCAGCCAAGATCTCGCAGCTATGAACACTGAAGCTTTCTTT.

This clone is a singleton in its sample. This chain's CDR3 is CASKGQGDQPQHF. CDR3 DNA sequence: TGTGCCAGCAAGGGACAGGGAGACCAGCCCCAGCATTTT. The genes are TRBV12-3 or TRBV12-4 and TRBJ1-5, with 9 bases lining up with TRBD1. This CDR3 is 13 amino acids long. The V gene end was trimmed by 7 bases and the J gene end by 7 bases; junction bases not matched to a gene: 5.

The chain uses TRBV28 and TRBJ2-1, with 13 bases lining up with TRBD2. In germline, CDR1 is MDHEN, CDR2 SYDVKM. The CDR3 is made up of 17 amino acids. The J segment lost 0 bases and the V segment lost 3 bases, leaving 2 bases of the junction unmatched. CDR3 residues: CASSLGLAGSSYNEQFF. DNA for the CDR3: TGTGCCAGCAGTTTGGGACTAGCGGGATCCTCCTACAATGAGCAGTTCTTC.

The J gene is TRBJ1-5, the V gene TRBV9; tentatively, D is TRBD1 (6 bases). The ends were cut back, 0 bases at V and 7 bases at J, with 11 bases in the middle. The CDR3 consists of 14 residues. Germline CDR1 reads SGDLS; CDR2 reads YYNGEE. CDR3 sequence: CASSVEGERQPQHF. The CDR3 DNA reads as TGTGCCAGCAGCGTAGAGGGGGAGAGGCAGCCCCAGCATTTT. The full variable domain, with the rest looked up from reference TRBV9 and TRBJ1-5, is DSGVTQTPKHLITATGQRVTLRCSPRSGDLSVYWYQQSLDQGLQFLIQYYNGEERAKGNILERFSAQQFPDLHSELNLSSLELGDSALYFCASSVEGERQPQHFGDGTRLSIL.

This chain joins TRBV29-1 and TRBJ1-2; D is perhaps TRBD1 (5 bases). Trimming shortened V by 1 base and J by 5 bases, and 26 bases separated the two germline ends. The CDR3 spans 18 residues. CDR1 SQVTM and CDR2 ANQGSEA come from the germline V gene. The CDR3 reads CSVEVAQAGTLWGYGYTF. CDR3 DNA sequence: TGCAGCGTTGAAGTTGCTCAGGCAGGGACTCTGTGGGGGTATGGCTACACCTTC. Combining the CDR3 with reference TRBV29-1 and TRBJ1-2 gives the whole variable domain SAVISQKPSRDICQRGTSLTIQCQVDSQVTMMFWYRQQPGQSLTLIATANQGSEATYESGFVIDKFPISRPNLTFSTLTVSNMSPEDSSIYLCSVEVAQAGTLWGYGYTFGSGTRLTVV.

This rearrangement joins TRBV7-2 to TRBJ2-1; 7 bases are shared with TRBD2. Germline CDR1 reads SGHTA; CDR2 reads FQGNSA. The length of the CDR3 is 15 residues. The V segment lost 4 bases and the J segment 5 bases; nucleotides outside the gene matches: 8. The DNA for the CDR3 is TGTGCCAGCAGCTCCCGAGGAGCGGGGAACAATGAGCAGTTCTTC. Translating it yields CASSSRGAGNNEQFF.

The rearrangement links TRBV29-1 to TRBJ1-1; D uncertain. Trimming pared 7 bases from V and 2 bases from J, leaving 11 bases between. The CDR3 loop spans 12 amino acids. Germline V gene data show CDR1 as SQVTM and CDR2 as ANQGSEA. The CDR3 protein is CSDRLPNTEAFF. CDR3 in DNA: TGCAGCGACCGACTGCCTAACACTGAAGCTTTCTTT.

This clone was observed a single time. This chain links TRBV13 with TRBJ2-3; D uncertain. Trimming cost V 5 bases and J 4 bases, with 7 bases left between them. The CDR3 contains 12 residues. From germline, CDR1 is PRHDT and CDR2 FYEKMQ (reference sequence). CDR3 in DNA: TGTGCCAGCAGCCCATCCTCAGATACGCAGTATTTT. It specifies CASSPSSDTQYF. The whole variable domain, remainder taken from reference TRBV13 and TRBJ2-3, is AAGVIQSPRHLIKEKRETATLKCYPIPRHDTVYWYQQGPGQDPQFLISFYEKMQSDKGSIPDRFSAQQFSDYHSELNMSSLELGDSALYFCASSPSSDTQYFGPGTRLTVL.

The gene calls are TRBV19 and TRBJ2-5; 10 bases line up with TRBD1. Germline CDR1 and CDR2: LNHDA and SQIVND (reference sequence). The V segment lost 3 bases and the J segment 5 bases; nucleotides outside the gene matches: 9. The CDR3 has 16 residues. The CDR3 protein is CASSIFVSDRGETQYF. The CDR3 region has the DNA TGTGCCAGTAGTATTTTTGTTTCGGACAGGGGGGAGACCCAGTACTTC. Filled out from reference TRBV19 and TRBJ2-5, the complete variable domain reads DGGITQSPKYLFRKEGQNVTLSCEQNLNHDAMYWYRQDPGQGLRLIYYSQIVNDFQKGDIAEGYSVSREKKESFPLTVTSAQKNPTAFYLCASSIFVSDRGETQYFGPGTRLLVL.

The chain joins TRBV19 to TRBJ2-1; TRBD1 agrees at 8 bases. Per germline, CDR1 LNHDA and CDR2 SQIVND (reference sequence). Unmatched junction bases numbered 5, after V lost 5 bases and J lost 5 bases. This CDR3 spans 14 amino acids. Here the CDR3 reads CASSPRDRNNEQFF. The CDR3 region has the DNA TGTGCCAGTAGTCCCCGGGACAGGAACAATGAGCAGTTCTTC.

This clone was recorded once. The J gene is TRBJ1-5, the V gene TRBV30; 8 nucleotides line up with TRBD1. This CDR3 spans 14 amino acids. CDR1 is GTSNPN and CDR2 is SVGIG in the germline V gene (reference sequence). Trimming at V came to 3 bases and at J to 5 bases, leaving 6 bases not matched to a gene. CDR3: CAWRGQGSYQPQHF. CDR3 DNA sequence: TGTGCCTGGAGAGGACAGGGAAGTTATCAGCCCCAGCATTTT.

The chain employs TRBV11-3 and TRBJ1-1, with D unclear. This CDR3 is 13 amino acids long. V was trimmed by 4 bases and J by 6 bases, leaving 12 bases between them. Germline lookup yields CDR1 SGHNT and CDR2 YENEEA. The CDR3 spells CASSSDSGAEAFF. The CDR3 DNA reads TGTGCCAGCAGCTCCGACTCTGGAGCTGAAGCTTTCTTT.

The chain links TRBV18 to TRBJ1-1, with TRBD1 matching 7 bases. Germline V lookup: CDR1 KGHSH, CDR2 LQKENI. V dropped 6 bases and J dropped 1; count of bases not matched to a gene: 5. The CDR3 extends over 14 amino acids. The CDR3 reads CASSPRQGNTEAFF. In nucleotides, the CDR3 is TGTGCCAGCTCCCCTAGACAGGGGAACACTGAAGCTTTCTTT.

The chain carries TRBV6-2 or TRBV6-3 and TRBJ2-1, with D maybe TRBD2 (7 bases). CDR3 length: 12 residues. V lost 6 bases and J 9 bases, leaving 12 bases between the germline ends. Per the germline V gene, CDR1 is MNHEY and CDR2 is SVGEGT. The CDR3 here is CASSGGRVEQFF. Written as DNA, the CDR3 is TGTGCCAGCAGCGGGGGGCGGGTTGAGCAGTTCTTC.

The chain recombines TRBV2 with TRBJ1-5; TRBD1 matches 7 bases. Germline V gene sequence: CDR1 SNHLY, CDR2 FYNNEI. The CDR3 loop spans 15 amino acids. The trim removed 3 bases at V and 4 bases at J, leaving 6 bases unmatched. This chain's CDR3 is CASSDPTGLNQPQHF. The CDR3 DNA sequence: TGTGCCAGCAGTGACCCGACAGGGCTTAATCAGCCCCAGCATTTT.